This entry features one T cell receptor (beta chain) sequence. Its antigen remains unidentified. PCR used 60 Vbeta primers and 13 Jbeta primers. The table came from immunoSEQ multiplex PCR; TCRdb's copy has only in-frame clones and leaves some out. In the table there are some 120,000 clones, approximately 80% of which are singletons. This sample was included in a study of cytomegalovirus exposure and HLA in healthy donors. General study points: Some public TCRs appeared in many individuals, while most sequences were rare. In an earlier analysis, about 87% or about 30%: the productive usage of most TCR beta V segments. Certain sequence variants were highly shared and formed a cluster, and this cluster was likely a sequencing artifact. Cytomegalovirus-associated TCR beta chains were listed, numbering over 150.

The receptor comes from a man aged 18 to 29 in good health and CMV-seropositive. The sample comprised PBMCs.

The CDR3 region is CASSEYPGYEQYF. The CDR3 region has the DNA TGCGCCAGCAGTGAGTACCCAGGCTACGAGCAGTACTTC. The chain recombines TRBV10-1 with TRBJ2-7; D unclear. Looked up from germline, CDR1 is WNHNN and CDR2 is SYGVQD (reference sequence). This CDR3 spans 13 amino acids. Trimming cost V 1 base and J 3 bases, with 7 bases left between them.